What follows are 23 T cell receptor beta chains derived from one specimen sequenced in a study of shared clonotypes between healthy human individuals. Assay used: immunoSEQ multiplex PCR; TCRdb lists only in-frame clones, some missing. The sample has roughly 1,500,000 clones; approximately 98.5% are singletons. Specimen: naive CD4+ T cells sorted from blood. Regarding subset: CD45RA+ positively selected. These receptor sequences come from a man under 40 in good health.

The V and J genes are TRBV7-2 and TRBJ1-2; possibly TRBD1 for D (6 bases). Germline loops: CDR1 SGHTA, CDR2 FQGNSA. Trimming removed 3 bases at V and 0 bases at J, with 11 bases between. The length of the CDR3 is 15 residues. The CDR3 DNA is TGTGCCAGCAGCTTTACAGGGAGAGCTAACTATGGCTACACCTTC. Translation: CASSFTGRANYGYTF.

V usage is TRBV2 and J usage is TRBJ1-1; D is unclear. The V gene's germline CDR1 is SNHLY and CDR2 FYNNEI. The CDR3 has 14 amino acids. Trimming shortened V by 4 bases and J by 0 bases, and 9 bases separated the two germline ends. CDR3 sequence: CASSVRSMNTEAFF. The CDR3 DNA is TGTGCCAGCAGTGTGAGATCCATGAACACTGAAGCTTTCTTT.

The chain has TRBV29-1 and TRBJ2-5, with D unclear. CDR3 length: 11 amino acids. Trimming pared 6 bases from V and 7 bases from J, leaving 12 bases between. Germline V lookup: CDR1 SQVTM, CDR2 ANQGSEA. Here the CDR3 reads CSVWVLGTQYF. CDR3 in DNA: TGCAGCGTGTGGGTTCTTGGGACCCAGTACTTC.

CDR3 sequence reads: CASSFESLGPDTQYF. Written as DNA, the CDR3 is TGTGCCAGCAGCTTCGAAAGCCTAGGACCAGATACGCAGTATTTT. The chain employs TRBV11-2 and TRBJ2-3; no firm D call. The CDR3 totals 15 residues. V was shortened by 3 bases and J by 4 bases, with 14 bases between the two germline ends. Germline V CDR1 and CDR2: SGHAT, FQNNGV. The whole variable domain, remainder taken from reference TRBV11-2 and TRBJ2-3, is EAGVAQSPRYKIIEKRQSVAFWCNPISGHATLYWYQQILGQGPKLLIQFQNNGVVDDSQLPKDRFSAERLKGVDSTLKIQPAKLEDSAVYLCASSFESLGPDTQYFGPGTRLTVL.

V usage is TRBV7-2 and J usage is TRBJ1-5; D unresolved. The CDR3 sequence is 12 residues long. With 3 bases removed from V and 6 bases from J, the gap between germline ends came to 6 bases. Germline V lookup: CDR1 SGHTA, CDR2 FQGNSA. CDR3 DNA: TGTGCCAGCAGCTTCTTTCCTCAGCCCCAGCATTTT. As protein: CASSFFPQPQHF.

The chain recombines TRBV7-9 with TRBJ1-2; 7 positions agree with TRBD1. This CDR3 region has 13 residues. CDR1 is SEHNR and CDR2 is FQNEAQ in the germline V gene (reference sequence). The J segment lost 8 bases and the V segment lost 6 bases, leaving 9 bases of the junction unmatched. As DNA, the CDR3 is TGTGCCAGCAGAGCGGTAGGGGGCAACGGCTACACCTTC. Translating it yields CASRAVGGNGYTF.

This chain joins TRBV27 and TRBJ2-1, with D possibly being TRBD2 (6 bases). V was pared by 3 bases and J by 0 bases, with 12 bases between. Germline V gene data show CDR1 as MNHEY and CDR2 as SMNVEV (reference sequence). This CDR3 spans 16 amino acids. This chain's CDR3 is CASSFQRAGSYNEQFF. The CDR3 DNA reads TGTGCCAGCAGTTTTCAGCGGGCTGGCTCCTACAATGAGCAGTTCTTC.

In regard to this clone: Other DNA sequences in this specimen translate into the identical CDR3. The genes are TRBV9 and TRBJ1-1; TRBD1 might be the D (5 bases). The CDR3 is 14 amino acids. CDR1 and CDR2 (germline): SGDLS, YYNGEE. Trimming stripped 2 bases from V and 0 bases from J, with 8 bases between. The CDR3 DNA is TGTGCCAGCAGCGTGGGGGTCATGAACACTGAAGCTTTCTTT. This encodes CASSVGVMNTEAFF.

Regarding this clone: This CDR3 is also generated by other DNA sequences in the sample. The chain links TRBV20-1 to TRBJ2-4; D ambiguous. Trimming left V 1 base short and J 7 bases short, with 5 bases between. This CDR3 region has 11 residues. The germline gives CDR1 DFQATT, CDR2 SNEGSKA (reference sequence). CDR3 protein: CSARVGNIQYF. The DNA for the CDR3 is TGCAGTGCTAGAGTGGGGAACATTCAGTACTTC.

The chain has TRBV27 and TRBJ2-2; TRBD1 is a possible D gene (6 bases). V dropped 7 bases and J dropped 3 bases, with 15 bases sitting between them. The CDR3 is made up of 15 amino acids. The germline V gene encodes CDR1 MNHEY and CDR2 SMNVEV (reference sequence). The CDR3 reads CASTPRAGDTGELFF. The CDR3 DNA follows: TGTGCCAGCACTCCGAGGGCAGGGGACACCGGGGAGCTGTTTTTT.

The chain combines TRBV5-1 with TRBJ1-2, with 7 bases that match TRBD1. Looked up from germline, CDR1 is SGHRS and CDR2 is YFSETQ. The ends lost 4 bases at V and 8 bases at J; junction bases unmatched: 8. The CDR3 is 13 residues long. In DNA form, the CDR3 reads TGCGCCAGCAGCGTCGACAGGGTCTACGGCTACACCTTC. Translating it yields CASSVDRVYGYTF.

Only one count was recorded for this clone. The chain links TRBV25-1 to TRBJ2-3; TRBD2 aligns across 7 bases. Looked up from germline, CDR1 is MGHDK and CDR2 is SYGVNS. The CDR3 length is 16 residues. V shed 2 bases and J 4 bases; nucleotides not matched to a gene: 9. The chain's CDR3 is CASSEVVGEGPDTQYF. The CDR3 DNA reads TGTGCCAGCAGTGAAGTTGTGGGGGAGGGACCAGATACGCAGTATTTT.

The CDR3 sequence: CSVEGLAGIGSYNEQFF. The CDR3 DNA is TGCAGCGTTGAGGGACTAGCGGGAATCGGCTCCTACAATGAGCAGTTCTTC. The rearrangement joins TRBV29-1 to TRBJ2-1; 13 positions match TRBD2. V was clipped by 3 bases and J by 0 bases; unmatched bases: 5. The CDR3 spans 17 residues. Germline values: CDR1 SQVTM, CDR2 ANQGSEA.

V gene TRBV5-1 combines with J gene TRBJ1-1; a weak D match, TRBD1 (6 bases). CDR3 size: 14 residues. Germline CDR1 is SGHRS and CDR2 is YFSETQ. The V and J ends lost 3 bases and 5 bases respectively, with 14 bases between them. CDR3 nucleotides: TGCGCCAGCAGCTGGCCGCAGGGGAGTACTGAAGCTTTCTTT. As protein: CASSWPQGSTEAFF.

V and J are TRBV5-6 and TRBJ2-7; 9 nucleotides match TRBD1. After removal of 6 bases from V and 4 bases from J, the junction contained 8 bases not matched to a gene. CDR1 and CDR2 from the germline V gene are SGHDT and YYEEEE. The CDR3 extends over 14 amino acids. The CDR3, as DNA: TGTGCCAGCATCCGGACAGGGGATGGTTACGAGCAGTACTTC. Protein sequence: CASIRTGDGYEQYF. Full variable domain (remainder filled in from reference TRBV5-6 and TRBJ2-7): DAGVTQSPTHLIKTRGQQVTLRCSPKSGHDTVSWYQQALGQGPQFIFQYYEEEERQRGNFPDRFSGHQFPNYSSELNVNALLLGDSALYLCASIRTGDGYEQYFGPGTRLTVT.

This CDR3 reads CASSLDWAGGVDEQYF. In nucleotides, the CDR3 is TGTGCCAGCAGCTTAGATTGGGCAGGTGGTGTCGACGAGCAGTACTTC. The chain carries TRBV11-2 and TRBJ2-7; D not resolved. Between the trimmed V and J ends, which lost 0 bases and 5 bases, there was a span of 17 bases. CDR1 is SGHAT, CDR2 FQNNGV, per germline. The CDR3 extends over 16 amino acids.

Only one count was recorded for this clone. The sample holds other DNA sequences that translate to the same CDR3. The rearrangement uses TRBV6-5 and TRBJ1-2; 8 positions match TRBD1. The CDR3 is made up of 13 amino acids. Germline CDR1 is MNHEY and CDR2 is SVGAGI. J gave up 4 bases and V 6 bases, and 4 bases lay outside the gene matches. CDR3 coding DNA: TGTGCCAGCAGCCGACAGGGGTCCTATGGCTACACCTTC. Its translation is CASSRQGSYGYTF.

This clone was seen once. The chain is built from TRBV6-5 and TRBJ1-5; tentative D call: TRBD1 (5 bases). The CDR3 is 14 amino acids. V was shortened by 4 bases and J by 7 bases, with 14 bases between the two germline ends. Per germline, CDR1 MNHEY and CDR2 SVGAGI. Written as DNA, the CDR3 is TGTGCCAGCAGTTCCCTCCCAGGGAGGCAGCCCCAGCATTTT. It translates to CASSSLPGRQPQHF.

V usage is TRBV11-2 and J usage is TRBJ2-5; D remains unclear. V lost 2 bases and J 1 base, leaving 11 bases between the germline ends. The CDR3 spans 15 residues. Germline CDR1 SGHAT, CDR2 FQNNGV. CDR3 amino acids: CASSLRVWFQETQYF. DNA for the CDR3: TGTGCCAGCAGCTTAAGGGTGTGGTTCCAAGAGACCCAGTACTTC.

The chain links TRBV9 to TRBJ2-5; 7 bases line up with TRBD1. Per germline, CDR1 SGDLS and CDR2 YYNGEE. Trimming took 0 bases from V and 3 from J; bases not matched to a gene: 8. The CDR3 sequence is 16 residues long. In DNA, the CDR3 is TGTGCCAGCAGCGTAGGACACCGGACAGGAGAAGAGACCCAGTACTTC. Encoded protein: CASSVGHRTGEETQYF.

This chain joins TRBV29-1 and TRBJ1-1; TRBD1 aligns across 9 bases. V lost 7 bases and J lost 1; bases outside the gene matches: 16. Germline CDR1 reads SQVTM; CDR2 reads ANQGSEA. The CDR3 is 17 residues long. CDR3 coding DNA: TGCAGCGCGGGACAGGGCGGGGGGAAAAAGCCGAACACTGAAGCTTTCTTT. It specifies CSAGQGGGKKPNTEAFF.

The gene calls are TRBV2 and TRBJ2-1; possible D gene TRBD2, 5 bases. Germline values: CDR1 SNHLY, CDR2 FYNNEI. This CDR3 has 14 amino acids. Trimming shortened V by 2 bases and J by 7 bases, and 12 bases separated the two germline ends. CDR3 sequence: CASSERTPPNEQFF. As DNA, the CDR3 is TGTGCCAGCAGTGAAAGGACTCCTCCTAATGAGCAGTTCTTC.

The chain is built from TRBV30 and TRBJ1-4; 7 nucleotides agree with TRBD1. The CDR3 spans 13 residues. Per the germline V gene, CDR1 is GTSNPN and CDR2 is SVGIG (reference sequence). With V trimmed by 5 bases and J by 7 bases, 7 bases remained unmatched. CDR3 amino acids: CAWEDRESEKLFF. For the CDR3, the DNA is TGTGCCTGGGAAGACAGGGAAAGTGAAAAACTGTTTTTT.